Each of the 3 T cell receptor beta chains below was sequenced from the same sample in a study of cytomegalovirus exposure and HLA in healthy donors. Primers: 60 Vbeta forward and 13 Jbeta reverse. TCRdb's copy holds only in-frame clones and misses some; the assay was immunoSEQ multiplex PCR. Of some 180,000 clones listed, 77% are singletons. The specimen was PBMCs. These receptors originate from a man younger than 35 in good health and CMV-seronegative.

This rearrangement joins TRBV6-6 to TRBJ1-5; D is unclear. V was trimmed by 6 bases and J by 7 bases, leaving 16 bases between them. CDR3 size: 14 residues. Germline CDR1 reads MNHNY; CDR2 reads SVGAGI (reference sequence). DNA of the CDR3: TGTGCCAGCAGCGAAGACTCAGCATACCAGCCCCAGCATTTT. It is translated as CASSEDSAYQPQHF.

The chain employs TRBV4-3 and TRBJ2-7; D not certain. The V and J ends lost 5 bases and 4 bases respectively, with 18 bases between them. The germline gives CDR1 LGHNA, CDR2 YSLEER. The CDR3 spans 15 residues. The CDR3: CASSKRLEHSYEQYF. Written as DNA, the CDR3 is TGCGCCAGCAGCAAGCGTCTGGAGCACTCGTACGAGCAGTACTTC.

V usage is TRBV4-1 and J usage is TRBJ2-2; D is uncertain. The CDR3 consists of 16 residues. Looked up from germline, CDR1 is MGHRA and CDR2 is YSYEKL. V lost 0 bases, J lost 6 bases, and 14 bases lay in between. CDR3 sequence: CASSQDNTARSGELFF. The CDR3, as DNA: TGCGCCAGCAGCCAAGATAATACAGCCAGGTCCGGGGAGCTGTTTTTT.